This T cell receptor beta chain emerged from a study of identical twins. Trimming took 4 bases from V and 6 from J; bases not matched to a gene: 9. This CDR3 spans 14 amino acids. Per germline, CDR1 LGHNA and CDR2 YSLEER. MiXCR was run by TCRdb on the 5' RACE reads, yielding one entry per CDR3 protein. The sample lists about 470,000 distinct CDR3 sequences; approximately 25% were seen once. These data also formed part of another study, on T cells expressing NK-cell markers.

This TCR was sampled from a woman in her late teens or twenties in good health. J is TRBJ2-7 and V is TRBV4-3; TRBD2 agrees at 7 bases. The source material was CD4+ T cells sorted from blood. The CDR3 loop reads CASSPMTSFGEQYF. CDR3 nucleotides: TGCGCCAGCAGCCCGATGACTAGCTTCGGCGAGCAGTACTTC.